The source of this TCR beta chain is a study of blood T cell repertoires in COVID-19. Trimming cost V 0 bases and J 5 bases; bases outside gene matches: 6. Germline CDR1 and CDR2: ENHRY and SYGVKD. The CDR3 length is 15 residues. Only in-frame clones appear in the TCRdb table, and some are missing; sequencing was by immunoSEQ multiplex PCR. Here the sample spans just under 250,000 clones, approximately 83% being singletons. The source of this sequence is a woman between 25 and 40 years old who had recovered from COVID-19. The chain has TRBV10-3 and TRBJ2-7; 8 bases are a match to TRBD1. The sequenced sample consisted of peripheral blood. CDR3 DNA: TGTGCCATCAGTGAGTCCGGACAGGGTTCGGACGAGCAGTACTTC. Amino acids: CAISESGQGSDEQYF.